Presented here are 8 T cell receptor beta chains from one specimen sequenced in a study of breast tumors, draining lymph nodes, adjacent tissues. TCRdb analysed the multiplex PCR reads with MiXCR anew, one entry per CDR3 protein. The sample contains tens of thousands of distinct CDR3 sequences, roughly 23% of which appear only once. Sample: breast tumor tissue. Source of these receptors: a female donor with breast cancer. Some clones in this sample may be carry-over from other donors' samples.

This clonotype was seen at least ten times. The V gene is TRBV29-1, the J gene TRBJ1-2, with unresolved D. The CDR3 covers 11 residues. V shed 5 bases and J shed 7 bases, with 11 bases lying between them. Germline V gives CDR1 SQVTM, CDR2 ANQGSEA. CDR3 sequence reads: CSVYTSFGYTF. The CDR3 DNA reads TGCAGCGTTTATACGTCGTTTGGCTACACCTTC.

Notes on this clonotype: A junction boundary mismatches the germline segment, possibly from a read error. This chain joins TRBV6-6 and TRBJ1-3; D unclear. The CDR3 is 13 residues long. Per germline, CDR1 MNHNY and CDR2 SVGAGI (reference sequence). The CDR3 here is CASSATGPEPTYF. In nucleotides, the CDR3 is TGCGCCAGCAGTGCGACTGGACCCGAGCCCACATATTTT.

This clonotype was detected many times. The rearrangement uses TRBV19 and TRBJ1-4; 7 positions agree with TRBD1. The V gene's germline CDR1 is LNHDA and CDR2 SQIVND (reference sequence). The ends lost 8 bases at V and 4 bases at J; junction bases unmatched: 7. The CDR3 runs 14 residues. Here the CDR3 reads CASGETGSNEKLFF. CDR3 nucleotides: TGTGCCAGTGGTGAGACAGGGAGTAATGAAAAACTGTTTTTT.

Many counts were recorded for this clonotype. The J gene is TRBJ2-1, the V gene TRBV3-1; no clear D gene. This CDR3 spans 14 amino acids. Germline V gene sequence: CDR1 LGHDT, CDR2 YNNKEL (reference sequence). V lost 1 base and J lost 4, with 8 bases in between. CDR3 nucleotide sequence: TGTGCCAGCAGCCAAGGACGGAGTTACAATGAGCAGTTCTTC. It codes for CASSQGRSYNEQFF.

This clonotype was counted at least ten times. The V and J genes are TRBV11-2 and TRBJ1-6; D gene unclear. Germline values: CDR1 SGHAT, CDR2 FQNNGV. With 0 bases removed from V and 9 bases from J, the gap between germline ends came to 9 bases. CDR3 length: 14 amino acids. The CDR3 loop is CASSLESPASPLHF. The CDR3 nucleotides read TGTGCCAGCAGCTTAGAGTCACCTGCTTCACCCCTCCACTTT.

This clonotype appeared many times. The chain carries TRBV14 and TRBJ2-6; weak D call: TRBD1 (5 bases). Germline values: CDR1 SGHDN, CDR2 FVKESK. CDR3 length equals 16 residues. Trimming removed 3 bases at V and 0 bases at J, with 9 bases between. The CDR3 nucleotides are TGTGCCAGCAGCCAGTACAGGAACTCTGGGGCCAACGTCCTGACTTTC. Translation gives CASSQYRNSGANVLTF.

Ten or more counts support this clonotype. CDR3 DNA: TGTGCCAGCAGCTCCCCGGGACTTGACTATAATTCACCCCTCCACTTT. Translated, it gives CASSSPGLDYNSPLHF. The chain recombines TRBV5-6 with TRBJ1-6; maybe TRBD1 (5 bases). The CDR3 extends over 16 amino acids. V lost 3 bases and J lost 3, with 13 bases in between. From germline, CDR1 is SGHDT and CDR2 YYEEEE.

Many counts were recorded for this clonotype. The chain links TRBV4-1 to TRBJ2-5; TRBD1 might be the D (6 bases). The CDR3 runs 16 residues. V lost 0 bases to trimming and J lost 1 base, with 12 bases between them. CDR1 and CDR2 (germline): MGHRA, YSYEKL. For the CDR3, the DNA is TGCGCCAGCAGCCAAGATGTTTTGGGGGCCCAAGAGACCCAGTACTTC. The encoded protein is CASSQDVLGAQETQYF.